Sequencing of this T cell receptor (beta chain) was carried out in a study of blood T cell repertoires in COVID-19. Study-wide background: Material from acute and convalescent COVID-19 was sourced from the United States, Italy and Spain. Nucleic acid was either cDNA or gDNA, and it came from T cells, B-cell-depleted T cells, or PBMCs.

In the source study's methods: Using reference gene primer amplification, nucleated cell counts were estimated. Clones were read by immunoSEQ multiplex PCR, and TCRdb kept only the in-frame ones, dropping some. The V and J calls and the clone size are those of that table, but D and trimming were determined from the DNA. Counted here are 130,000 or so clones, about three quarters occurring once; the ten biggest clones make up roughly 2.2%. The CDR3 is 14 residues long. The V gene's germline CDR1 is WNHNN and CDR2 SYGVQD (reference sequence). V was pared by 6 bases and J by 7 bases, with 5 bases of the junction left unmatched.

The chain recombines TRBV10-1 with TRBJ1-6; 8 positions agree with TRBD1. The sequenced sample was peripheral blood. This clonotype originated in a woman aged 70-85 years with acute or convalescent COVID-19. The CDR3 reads CASSDRGLNSPLHF. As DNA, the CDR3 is TGCGCCAGCAGCGACAGGGGACTGAATTCACCCCTCCACTTT.